The 29 T cell receptor beta chains reported below all come from one sample, sequenced in a study of monozygotic twins with inflammatory bowel disease. TCRdb reworked the 5' RACE reads into one entry per CDR3 protein, no DNA. Found here are about 210,000 distinct CDR3 sequences; the top ten clones hold around 1.5%. Sequencing was carried out using blood. These receptors all come from a human donor with ulcerative colitis or Crohn's disease, or a healthy co-twin of an affected twin (not recorded which).

CDR3 region: CASRQGGSVQPQHF. The chain recombines TRBV10-2 with TRBJ1-5; TCRdb gives TRBD1 as the D gene, but with no DNA this cannot be confirmed. This CDR3 has 14 amino acids. CDR1 and CDR2 from the germline V gene are WSHSY and SAAADI.

The chain combines TRBV20-1 with TRBJ2-7; TCRdb returns TRBD1, unconfirmable since there is no DNA. Per germline, CDR1 DFQATT and CDR2 SNEGSKA (reference sequence). CDR3 length: 12 residues. CDR3: CSAPGQFDEQYF.

This chain connects TRBV7-2 to TRBJ1-2; TCRdb picks TRBD1, but there is no DNA to check that call. Germline V gene lookup returns CDR1 SGHTA and CDR2 FQGNSA. The CDR3 sequence is 13 residues long. The CDR3 loop is CASSQGVNYGYTF.

The rearrangement joins TRBV11-2 to TRBJ1-6; checking the TCRdb D call of TRBD1 is not possible without DNA. The CDR3 runs to 14 residues. Looked up from germline, CDR1 is SGHAT and CDR2 is FQNNGV. The CDR3: CASTQGVINSPLHF.

The rearrangement uses TRBV4-2 and TRBJ1-4; TCRdb's D gene call, TRBD1, goes unchecked for lack of DNA. Germline lookup yields CDR1 LGHNA and CDR2 YNFKEQ. The CDR3 contains 17 residues. CDR3 sequence reads: CASSQGRTGGSGEKLFF.

The CDR3 sequence: CASSRQGADYGYTF. The rearrangement links TRBV18 to TRBJ1-2. The V gene's germline CDR1 is KGHSH and CDR2 LQKENI. The CDR3 has 14 amino acids.

The chain is built from TRBV5-1 and TRBJ1-1; TCRdb's assignment of TRBD1 cannot be checked, as there is no DNA. The CDR3 has 14 residues. The germline gives CDR1 SGHRS, CDR2 YFSETQ. CDR3 amino acids: CASSRGAENTEAFF.

This sequence joins TRBV20-1 and TRBJ1-5; TCRdb's D call of TRBD1 is untestable without DNA. CDR3 size: 14 residues. From germline, CDR1 is DFQATT and CDR2 SNEGSKA (reference sequence). The CDR3: CSARAEQPYQPQHF.

The chain couples TRBV20-1 to TRBJ1-5. CDR3 size: 14 residues. CDR1 is DFQATT, CDR2 SNEGSKA, per germline (reference sequence). The CDR3 here is CSARVDATQGPQHF.

V is TRBV5-1 and J is TRBJ1-2. Per the germline V gene, CDR1 is SGHRS and CDR2 is YFSETQ. This CDR3 has 14 residues. This CDR3 reads CASSLGTANYGYTF.

The J gene is TRBJ1-5, the V gene TRBV4-2. CDR1 is LGHNA and CDR2 is YNFKEQ in the germline V gene. The CDR3 length is 15 residues. CDR3 sequence reads: CASSQGAGALTAQHF.

The V gene is TRBV18, the J gene TRBJ1-1. The CDR3 totals 13 residues. Germline lookup yields CDR1 KGHSH and CDR2 LQKENI. Here the CDR3 reads CASSPRQDTEAFF.

The V gene is TRBV9, the J gene TRBJ2-3. There are 17 residues in the CDR3. Germline CDR1 reads SGDLS; CDR2 reads YYNGEE. CDR3: CASSVVARLSSTDTQYF.

J is TRBJ1-2 and V is TRBV4-2; TCRdb picks TRBD1, but there is no DNA to check that call. The CDR3 has 18 amino acids. CDR1 is LGHNA, CDR2 YNFKEQ, per germline. The CDR3 is CASSQDLGTGVSAYGYTF.

The chain has TRBV5-1 and TRBJ1-3. This CDR3 contains 18 residues. Germline CDR1 reads SGHRS; CDR2 reads YFSETQ. The CDR3 sequence: CASSFPESGQSSGNTIYF.

CDR3 in amino acids: CASSFSELNTEAFF. V usage is TRBV5-1 and J usage is TRBJ1-1. Germline V lookup: CDR1 SGHRS, CDR2 YFSETQ. The CDR3 covers 14 residues. The full variable domain, its missing parts supplied by reference TRBV5-1 and TRBJ1-1, is KAGVTQTPRYLIKTRGQQVTLSCSPISGHRSVSWYQQTPGQGLQFLFEYFSETQRNKGNFPGRFSGRQFSNSRSEMNVSTLELGDSALYLCASSFSELNTEAFFGQGTRLTVV.

The chain carries TRBV5-1 and TRBJ2-1; TCRdb gives TRBD1 as the D gene, but with no DNA this cannot be confirmed. Germline CDR1 SGHRS, CDR2 YFSETQ. The CDR3 spans 18 residues. The CDR3: CASSSFSPGVDYYNEQFF.

The J gene is TRBJ2-3, the V gene TRBV12-3 or TRBV12-4; TCRdb designates TRBD1, a call that cannot be tested without DNA. The CDR3 runs 14 residues. The CDR3 sequence: CASRLRGSTDTQYF.

The chain combines TRBV6-1 with TRBJ1-2. Germline lookup yields CDR1 MNHNS and CDR2 SASEGT. The CDR3 is made up of 15 amino acids. This CDR3 reads CASSEAATTNYGYTF.

This chain uses TRBV11-2 with TRBJ2-3; the D call of TRBD2 rests on TCRdb alone, since no DNA is present to check it. This CDR3 is built from 16 residues. CDR1 is SGHAT, CDR2 FQNNGV, per germline. CDR3: CASTLGFGGDTDTQYF.

The chain carries TRBV7-2 and TRBJ1-3; TCRdb's D call of TRBD1 is untestable without DNA. Germline assignment: CDR1 SGHTA and CDR2 FQGNSA. The CDR3 has 14 amino acids. The CDR3 sequence is CASSSGQTGNTIYF.

The V gene is TRBV2, the J gene TRBJ1-5; TCRdb reports TRBD1, a call that lacks DNA to check it against. Germline CDR1 and CDR2: SNHLY and FYNNEI. The CDR3 covers 14 residues. CDR3 loop: CASRSPRGNQPQHF.

The chain couples TRBV20-1 to TRBJ2-1; with no DNA, the TCRdb D assignment of TRBD2 cannot be verified. Looked up from germline, CDR1 is DFQATT and CDR2 is SNEGSKA (reference sequence). This CDR3 is 14 amino acids long. This CDR3 is CSALGLAGINEQFF.

V usage is TRBV5-1 and J usage is TRBJ2-7. Germline V gives CDR1 SGHRS, CDR2 YFSETQ. The length of the CDR3 is 14 residues. The CDR3 protein is CASSSGQGWYEQYF. Together with reference TRBV5-1 and TRBJ2-7, the CDR3 gives the full variable domain: KAGVTQTPRYLIKTRGQQVTLSCSPISGHRSVSWYQQTPGQGLQFLFEYFSETQRNKGNFPGRFSGRQFSNSRSEMNVSTLELGDSALYLCASSSGQGWYEQYFGPGTRLTVT.

The chain couples TRBV7-9 to TRBJ1-1. From germline, CDR1 is SEHNR and CDR2 FQNEAQ (reference sequence). The CDR3 spans 14 residues. CDR3 sequence: CASSPAGWVFGAFF. The complete variable domain, with remaining parts taken from reference TRBV7-9 and TRBJ1-1, reads DTGVSQNPRHKITKRGQNVTFRCDPISEHNRLYWYRQTLGQGPEFLTYFQNEAQLEKSRLLSDRFSAERPKGSFSTLEIQRTEQGDSAMYLCASSPAGWVFGAFFGQGTRLTVV.

The gene calls are TRBV6-1 and TRBJ2-1; absent DNA, TCRdb's TRBD1 call cannot be checked. Germline CDR1 and CDR2: MNHNS and SASEGT. The CDR3 has 14 amino acids. The CDR3 loop reads CASRPGQVGDEQFF.

The chain joins TRBV2 to TRBJ2-1. The CDR3 is made up of 15 amino acids. Germline V lookup: CDR1 SNHLY, CDR2 FYNNEI. The CDR3 loop is CASSDWQAEYNEQFF.

This chain uses TRBV20-1 with TRBJ2-1; checking the TCRdb D call of TRBD1 is not possible without DNA. The germline V gene encodes CDR1 DFQATT and CDR2 SNEGSKA (reference sequence). The CDR3 extends over 12 amino acids. CDR3 residues: CSARDNRDEQFF.

This chain uses TRBV12-3 or TRBV12-4 with TRBJ2-1; there is no DNA to check the TCRdb D call of TRBD2. There are 15 residues in the CDR3. Here the CDR3 reads CASRIGLAGPYEQFF.